The rows below give T cell receptor beta chains drawn from one sample of a study of blood T cell dynamics during melanoma immunotherapy. The protocol was immunoSEQ multiplex PCR, while the TCRdb copy is restricted to in-frame clones and leaves out a portion. The table has tens of thousands of clones, over 85% seen once; the top ten hold over 1%. Here the sequenced sample was blood, taken from a patient treated with checkpoint blockade. The source of these receptors is a human donor with melanoma. The CDR3 runs from the conserved cysteine through the conserved F or W. D genes are given only for firm matches. Clone size is not always given. Where it is, it says once, few, many or a class for expanded clones.

J gene	V gene	D gene	clone size	CDR3 protein	CDR3 DNA
TRBJ1-1	TRBV10-3	-	-	CAIGRGANTEAFF	TGTGCCATTGGTCGGGGGGCCAACACTGAAGCTTTCTTT
TRBJ1-5	TRBV28	-	-	CASSFSPGTDSNQPQHF	TGTGCCAGCAGTTTCTCTCCGGGCACGGATAGCAATCAGCCCCAGCATTTT
TRBJ1-2	TRBV2	-	once	CASRGGIFVYGYTF	TGTGCCAGCAGGGGAGGGATTTTCGTCTATGGCTACACCTTC
TRBJ2-7	TRBV12-5	-	-	CASGFQGTGSYEQYF	TGTGCTAGTGGTTTCCAAGGGACTGGCTCCTACGAGCAGTACTTC
TRBJ2-7	TRBV11-2	TRBD2	few	CASSLAFTGGWDREQYF	TGTGCCAGCAGCTTAGCTTTTACGGGGGGATGGGATCGCGAGCAGTACTTC
TRBJ1-3	TRBV9	-	-	CASSANSGRNSGNTIYF	TGTGCCAGCAGCGCGAACTCAGGGCGAAATTCTGGAAACACCATATATTTT
TRBJ1-2	TRBV15	TRBD1	-	CATSGGQGVGYTF	TGTGCCACCAGCGGGGGACAGGGAGTTGGCTACACCTTC
TRBJ2-1	TRBV2	-	-	CASLGSEARGPYNEQFF	TGTGCCAGCCTTGGGTCCGAGGCCCGCGGACCCTACAATGAGCAGTTCTTC
TRBJ1-3	TRBV6-1	TRBD1	few	CASSGYRGAGNTIYF	TGTGCCAGCAGTGGGTACAGGGGAGCTGGAAACACCATATATTTT
TRBJ2-3	TRBV7-9	-	-	CASSSDYTDTQYF	TGTGCCAGCAGCTCCGACTACACAGATACGCAGTATTTT
TRBJ2-7	TRBV10-3	-	-	CAISDSGSSYEQYF	TGTGCCATCAGTGATTCGGGATCTTCCTACGAGCAGTACTTC
TRBJ2-2	TRBV9	-	few	CASSVDVSGELFF	TGTGCCAGCAGCGTAGACGTATCCGGGGAGCTGTTTTTT
TRBJ1-1	TRBV30	TRBD1	-	CAWSGPATGAMNTEAFF	TGTGCCTGGAGTGGACCAGCGACAGGGGCCATGAACACTGAAGCTTTCTTT
TRBJ1-4	TRBV19	-	once	CATSASRGTNEKLFF	TGTGCCACCTCAGCGAGTCGGGGAACTAATGAAAAACTGTTTTTT
TRBJ2-7	TRBV18	-	-	CASSPSVGYEQYF	TGTGCCAGCTCACCATCGGTCGGCTACGAGCAGTACTTC
TRBJ1-6	TRBV5-1	TRBD1	once	CASKPGQEGIGSPLHF	TGCGCCAGTAAACCGGGACAGGAGGGCATAGGTTCACCCCTCCACTTT
TRBJ1-2	TRBV2	-	-	CASSRDRGLGGYTF	TGTGCCAGCAGTCGGGACCGCGGTTTGGGGGGCTACACCTTC
TRBJ1-2	TRBV5-1	-	-	CASSSTERGYGYTF	TGCGCCAGCAGCTCCACCGAGCGAGGCTATGGCTACACCTTC
TRBJ2-2	TRBV10-2	TRBD2	-	CASSENRRGLAGAGELFF	TGCGCCAGCAGTGAGAATCGGAGGGGACTAGCGGGAGCCGGGGAGCTGTTTTTT
TRBJ1-1	TRBV28	-	-	CASSPAHLNTEAFF	TGTGCCAGCAGTCCTGCCCACCTGAACACTGAAGCTTTCTTT
TRBJ1-5	TRBV11-2	-	-	CASSLEGGSSQPQHF	TGTGCCAGCAGCTTAGAGGGCGGGAGTTCTCAGCCCCAGCATTTT
TRBJ2-1	TRBV6-5	TRBD2	-	CASSYWSSGNNEQFF	TGTGCCAGCAGTTACTGGTCTAGCGGGAACAATGAGCAGTTCTTC
TRBJ1-5	TRBV18	-	-	CASSPSTENQPQHF	TGTGCCAGCTCACCCTCGACAGAAAATCAGCCCCAGCATTTT
TRBJ2-3	TRBV6-4	TRBD2	-	CASSRTSGGLDTQYF	TGTGCCAGCAGCCGGACTAGCGGGGGGCTAGATACGCAGTATTTT
TRBJ1-3	TRBV14	-	once	CASSLRQSVTGNTIYF	TGTGCCAGCAGCCTCCGACAGAGTGTAACTGGAAACACCATATATTTT
TRBJ2-7	TRBV7-7	TRBD2	-	CASSLQAGGLYEQYF	TGTGCTAGCAGCCTCCAAGCGGGGGGACTTTACGAGCAGTACTTC
TRBJ1-5	TRBV6-1	-	-	CASSEEWAYNQPQHF	TGTGCCAGCAGTGAAGAATGGGCTTACAATCAGCCCCAGCATTTT
TRBJ2-2	TRBV19	TRBD1	-	CASRQGANIGELFF	TGTGCCAGTCGACAGGGGGCTAATATCGGGGAGCTGTTTTTT
TRBJ2-6	TRBV6-1	-	-	CASRGSGANVLTF	TGTGCCAGCAGGGGTTCCGGGGCCAACGTCCTGACTTTC
TRBJ2-7	TRBV19	-	-	CASTPRGNSYEQYF	TGTGCCAGTACCCCCCGGGGTAACTCCTACGAGCAGTACTTC
TRBJ2-1	TRBV7-6	-	-	CASSLESIHSYNEQFF	TGTGCCAGCAGCTTAGAGAGTATTCACTCCTACAATGAGCAGTTCTTC
TRBJ2-7	TRBV30	TRBD1	once	CARAGQGSHEQYF	TGTGCCAGGGCGGGACAGGGGTCCCACGAGCAGTACTTC